This T cell receptor (beta chain) comes out of a study of beta chain features in type 1 diabetes. General study points: Within each of all four CD4+ subsets, Type 1 diabetes patients had TCRB CDR3s that were moderately but significantly shorter.

Since all of the isolated RNA was reverse transcribed, expressed TCRB transcripts were what got sequenced. The table came from immunoSEQ multiplex PCR; TCRdb's copy has only in-frame clones and leaves some out. This sample has under 300,000 clones, with roughly 22% found just once. In regard to this clone: What it binds is unknown.

V lost 0 bases and J lost 7, with 16 bases in between. This CDR3 contains 15 residues. Germline CDR1 reads SGDLS; CDR2 reads YYNGEE. The receptor's source is a middle-aged woman with type 1 diabetes. The material sequenced was naive CD4+ T cells from blood. V usage is TRBV9 and J usage is TRBJ1-2; the D gene is possibly TRBD1 (6 bases). The CDR3 DNA sequence: TGTGCCAGCAGCGTAGAGGGGGGGGCGGTAGGTGGCTACACCTTC. The encoded protein is CASSVEGGAVGGYTF.